The 19 T cell receptor beta chains listed next were all sequenced from one sample in a study of T-cell memory formation after mild COVID-19. TCRdb reanalysed the 5' RACE reads using MiXCR and keeps one entry per CDR3 protein. The sample consists of 300,000 to 350,000 distinct CDR3 sequences, 14% of them appearing once. Material for sequencing was PBMCs or a T cell subset sorted from them (not recorded which). Receptors originate from a man aged 18 to 29 who had mild COVID-19 (a few samples of this study predate the infection). Cell type and time point are not known.

CDR3 in DNA: TGTGCCAGCTCACCGGGGTCTAACTATGGCTACACCTTC. This translates into CASSPGSNYGYTF. The gene calls are TRBV18 and TRBJ1-2, with unresolved D. The CDR3 extends over 13 amino acids. Trimming removed 3 bases from V and 0 bases from J, with 5 bases in between. The V gene's germline CDR1 is KGHSH and CDR2 LQKENI.

This clonotype was observed many times. This sequence joins TRBV20-1 and TRBJ2-7; no clear D. This CDR3 has 14 amino acids. In germline, CDR1 is DFQATT, CDR2 SNEGSKA (reference sequence). V lost 0 bases and J lost 5, with 14 bases in between. The CDR3 is CSARESSRADEQYV. The CDR3 bases are TGCAGTGCTAGAGAATCGTCAAGGGCAGACGAGCAGTACGTC.

This clonotype has just a few counts. The rearrangement links TRBV5-1 to TRBJ2-2; D not resolved. Trimming left V 4 bases short and J 6 bases short, with 13 bases between. The CDR3 contains 14 residues. From germline, CDR1 is SGHRS and CDR2 YFSETQ. The CDR3 protein is CASSLPPEAGELFF. Here the CDR3 DNA reads TGCGCCAGCAGCCTCCCACCCGAGGCCGGGGAGCTGTTTTTT.

This clonotype was recorded a few times. The V gene is TRBV20-1, the J gene TRBJ2-7; 8 bases are shared with TRBD1. With 1 base clipped from V and 3 bases from J, the junction kept 2 bases outside the gene matches. The CDR3 contains 13 residues. Germline lookup yields CDR1 DFQATT and CDR2 SNEGSKA (reference sequence). The CDR3 region is CSARGGQDYEQYF. The CDR3 DNA reads TGCAGTGCTAGAGGGGGACAGGACTACGAGCAGTACTTC.

This clonotype was recorded at least ten times. V gene TRBV2 combines with J gene TRBJ2-4; TRBD1 might be the D (6 bases). The CDR3 totals 12 residues. Germline CDR1 SNHLY, CDR2 FYNNEI. The V gene lost 6 bases and the J gene lost 6 bases, with 9 bases spanning the gap. CDR3 coding DNA: TGTGCCAGCAGGGACAGTTTAAACATTCAGTACTTC. Protein product: CASRDSLNIQYF.

The chain combines TRBV20-1 with TRBJ2-5; TRBD2 agrees at 11 bases. CDR3 size: 15 residues. The germline V gene has CDR1 DFQATT and CDR2 SNEGSKA (reference sequence). With 5 bases clipped from V and 5 bases from J, the junction kept 10 bases outside the gene matches. The CDR3 spells CSAPLSGGAYETQYF. CDR3 nucleotides: TGCAGTGCTCCCCTTAGCGGGGGGGCCTATGAGACCCAGTACTTC.

This clonotype was seen at least ten times. The chain joins TRBV19 to TRBJ1-2, with unresolved D. From germline, CDR1 is LNHDA and CDR2 SQIVND (reference sequence). The CDR3 is made up of 12 amino acids. The CDR3 DNA follows: TGTGCGACGCAGCTACCTAACTATGGCTACACCTTC. The encoded protein is CATQLPNYGYTF.

This clonotype was found a few times. This chain joins TRBV7-2 and TRBJ1-1; 9 bases agree with TRBD1. J lost 0 bases, V lost 5 bases, and 7 bases had no gene match. The CDR3 sequence is 16 residues long. CDR1 is SGHTA and CDR2 is FQGNSA in the germline V gene. The CDR3 spells CASSRTGVHMNTEAFF. The DNA of the CDR3 is TGTGCCAGCAGCAGGACAGGGGTCCACATGAACACTGAAGCTTTCTTT.

This chain joins TRBV7-3 and TRBJ1-6; 7 bases are shared with TRBD1. The V gene end was trimmed by 5 bases and the J gene end by 13 bases; junction bases not matched to a gene: 14. In germline, CDR1 is SGHTA, CDR2 FQGTGA. The CDR3 is made up of 15 amino acids. CDR3 amino acids: CASSPGQSRLSPLHF. The DNA for the CDR3 is TGTGCCAGCAGCCCGGGACAGTCCCGACTCTCCCCCCTCCACTTT.

The gene calls are TRBV18 and TRBJ2-2, with TRBD1 as a possible D gene (6 bases). The CDR3 consists of 16 residues. Per the germline V gene, CDR1 is KGHSH and CDR2 is LQKENI. Trimming removed 4 bases from V and 0 bases from J, with 12 bases in between. CDR3: CASSQNRVTNTGELFF. CDR3 nucleotides: TGTGCCAGCTCACAAAACAGGGTTACGAACACCGGGGAGCTGTTTTTT. Combining the CDR3 with reference TRBV18 and TRBJ2-2 gives the whole variable domain NAGVMQNPRHLVRRRGQEARLRCSPMKGHSHVYWYRQLPEEGLKFMVYLQKENIIDESGMPKERFSAEFPKEGPSILRIQQVVRGDSAAYFCASSQNRVTNTGELFFGEGSRLTVL.

V usage is TRBV12-3 or TRBV12-4 and J usage is TRBJ2-1, with D perhaps TRBD2 (6 bases). V was trimmed by 8 bases and J by 4 bases, leaving 24 bases between them. The CDR3 has 17 residues. DNA of the CDR3: TGTGCCAGCTCCGGGGGTGGCCCATCCATAAATTACAATGAGCAGTTCTTC. This encodes CASSGGGPSINYNEQFF.

The V gene is TRBV28, the J gene TRBJ2-1; 9 nucleotides align to TRBD2. The trim removed 6 bases at V and 9 bases at J, leaving 12 bases unmatched. The CDR3 totals 15 residues. Germline V CDR1 and CDR2: MDHEN, SYDVKM. CDR3 residues: CASSHQRGAEGEQFF. The CDR3 DNA reads TGTGCCAGCAGCCATCAGCGGGGGGCCGAGGGTGAGCAGTTCTTC.

This clonotype has a count of ten or more. The chain uses TRBV12-3 or TRBV12-4 and TRBJ1-1, with TRBD1 matching over 8 bases. This CDR3 spans 14 amino acids. V shed 4 bases and J 1 base; nucleotides not matched to a gene: 2. The CDR3 sequence: CASSSGQGNTEAFF. The CDR3 coding sequence is TGTGCCAGCAGTTCCGGACAGGGGAACACTGAAGCTTTCTTT.

This clonotype was detected ten times or more. This rearrangement joins TRBV5-1 to TRBJ2-6, with 9 bases fitting TRBD1. The V segment lost 5 bases and the J segment 0 bases; nucleotides outside the gene matches: 3. Germline values: CDR1 SGHRS, CDR2 YFSETQ. The CDR3 contains 16 residues. The chain's CDR3 is CASRQGATSGANVLTF. CDR3 nucleotides: TGCGCCAGCAGACAGGGGGCGACCTCTGGGGCCAACGTCCTGACTTTC.

In nucleotides, the CDR3 is TGTGCCAGCAGCAACAGACTCTACGAGCAGTACTTC. It translates to CASSNRLYEQYF. The chain joins TRBV12-3 or TRBV12-4 to TRBJ2-7; no definite D call. V gave up 6 bases and J gave up 3 bases, with 9 bases separating them. The CDR3 sequence is 12 residues long.

The chain couples TRBV6-5 to TRBJ1-6; no firm D call. In germline, CDR1 is MNHEY, CDR2 SVGAGI. This CDR3 region has 15 residues. The V and J ends lost 2 bases and 9 bases respectively, with 14 bases between them. The chain's CDR3 is CASSYGPGTGSPLHF. CDR3 DNA sequence: TGTGCCAGCAGTTACGGACCCGGCACGGGTTCACCCCTCCACTTT.

The chain has TRBV7-2 and TRBJ1-3; TRBD1 might be the D (6 bases). The CDR3 is 15 residues long. Per germline, CDR1 SGHTA and CDR2 FQGNSA. The V and J ends lost 1 base and 2 bases respectively, with 9 bases between them. The CDR3 loop reads CASSLVGTPGNTIYF. CDR3 DNA sequence: TGTGCCAGCAGCTTAGTCGGGACACCTGGAAACACCATATATTTT.

The chain recombines TRBV5-1 with TRBJ2-1; 14 bases map to TRBD2. There are 17 residues in the CDR3. Germline trimming cut 4 bases from V and 1 base from J; bases unmatched to any gene: 4. CDR1 and CDR2 (germline): SGHRS, YFSETQ. CDR3 residues: CASSVGTSGRSYNEQFF. CDR3 bases: TGCGCCAGCAGCGTAGGGACTAGCGGGAGATCCTACAATGAGCAGTTCTTC.

The chain recombines TRBV14 with TRBJ1-6; no firm D call. The CDR3 consists of 15 residues. Looked up from germline, CDR1 is SGHDN and CDR2 is FVKESK. Trimming stripped 0 bases from V and 9 bases from J, with 12 bases between. CDR3: CASSQDRAVGSPLHF. DNA of the CDR3: TGTGCCAGCAGCCAAGATCGGGCAGTGGGTTCACCCCTCCACTTT.